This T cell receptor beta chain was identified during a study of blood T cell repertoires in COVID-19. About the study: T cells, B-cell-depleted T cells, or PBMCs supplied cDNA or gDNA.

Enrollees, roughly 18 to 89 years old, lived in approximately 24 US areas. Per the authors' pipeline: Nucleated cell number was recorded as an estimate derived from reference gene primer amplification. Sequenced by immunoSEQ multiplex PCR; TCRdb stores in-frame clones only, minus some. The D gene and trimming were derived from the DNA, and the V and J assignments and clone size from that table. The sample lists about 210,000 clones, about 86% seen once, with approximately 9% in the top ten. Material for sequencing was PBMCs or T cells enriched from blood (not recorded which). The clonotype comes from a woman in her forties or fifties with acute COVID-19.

Here the CDR3 reads CASSPSGDRSYEQYF. Here the CDR3 DNA reads TGTGCCAGCAGCCCGAGTGGAGACCGCTCCTACGAGCAGTACTTC. The J gene is TRBJ2-7, the V gene TRBV11-2, with unresolved D. V lost 5 bases and J lost 0, with 14 bases in between. The germline V gene has CDR1 SGHAT and CDR2 FQNNGV. CDR3 size: 15 residues.